This note documents a single TCR beta chain sequence. The J segment lost 2 bases and the V segment lost 0 bases, leaving 4 bases of the junction unmatched. Germline CDR1 LGHDT, CDR2 YNNKEL (reference sequence). CDR3 length equals 15 residues. This sample stems from a study of blood T cell repertoires in COVID-19. Study in general: Samples taken during acute and convalescent COVID-19 were collected in the United States, Italy and Spain.

Per the authors' pipeline: Quantification of nucleated cells was approximated via reference gene primer amplification. Method: immunoSEQ multiplex PCR; TCRdb's copy keeps in-frame clones and lacks some. That table gives V, J and clone size, and the DNA gave D and trimming. The sample includes 150,000 or so clones, approximately 84% of them seen just once. This sequence joins TRBV3-1 (or the pseudogene TRBV3-2) and TRBJ2-7, with 7 nucleotides matching TRBD1. This sequence originates from a man aged 35-49 years who had recovered from COVID-19. The specimen was peripheral blood. The CDR3 nucleotides are TGTGCCAGCAGCCAAGATCAGGGGGTTCCCTACGAGCAGTACTTC. Residues: CASSQDQGVPYEQYF.